This passage covers 16 T cell receptor beta chains from one sample sequenced in a study of blood T cell repertoires in COVID-19. The table came from immunoSEQ multiplex PCR; TCRdb's copy has only in-frame clones and leaves some out. The table records tens of thousands of clones, about nine tenths of them present only once. Sequencing input: peripheral blood. These TCRs come from a human donor in a cohort sampled during active COVID-19.

The rearrangement links TRBV3-1 (or the pseudogene TRBV3-2) to TRBJ1-3, with 8 bases fitting TRBD1. V lost 1 base and J lost 4; bases outside the gene matches: 12. Germline V CDR1 and CDR2: LGHDT, YNNKEL (reference sequence). This CDR3 region has 18 residues. The CDR3 DNA reads as TGTGCCAGCAGCCAAGCCCCACCGACAGGGGTAGGCGGAAACACCATATATTTT. This gives the protein CASSQAPPTGVGGNTIYF.

The chain links TRBV14 to TRBJ1-1; maybe TRBD1 (5 bases). Germline V gives CDR1 SGHDN, CDR2 FVKESK. The germline V and J ends were trimmed by 4 bases and 4 bases, with 7 bases remaining between them. The CDR3 loop spans 12 amino acids. CDR3 residues: CASSRRGTEAFF. CDR3 sequence (DNA): TGTGCCAGCAGCCGGAGGGGCACTGAAGCTTTCTTT.

The chain is built from TRBV9 and TRBJ2-1, with 7 positions matching TRBD2. The V and J ends lost 4 bases and 10 bases, in that order; junction bases with no gene match: 5. This CDR3 has 12 residues. Germline V gene sequence: CDR1 SGDLS, CDR2 YYNGEE. This chain's CDR3 is CASSPRGVEQFF. DNA for the CDR3: TGTGCCAGCAGCCCCCGGGGGGTCGAGCAGTTCTTC. Full variable domain (outside the CDR3, taken from reference TRBV9 and TRBJ2-1): DSGVTQTPKHLITATGQRVTLRCSPRSGDLSVYWYQQSLDQGLQFLIQYYNGEERAKGNILERFSAQQFPDLHSELNLSSLELGDSALYFCASSPRGVEQFFGPGTRLTVL.

The chain combines TRBV7-2 with TRBJ2-2; D remains ambiguous. The CDR3 has 15 residues. V was clipped by 4 bases and J by 0 bases, with 9 bases between them. Per the germline V gene, CDR1 is SGHTA and CDR2 is FQGNSA. The CDR3 spells CASSSRQANTGELFF. As DNA, the CDR3 is TGTGCCAGCAGCTCCAGGCAGGCGAACACCGGGGAGCTGTTTTTT.

The chain carries TRBV6-6 and TRBJ2-7; TRBD2 matches 8 bases. V dropped 7 bases and J dropped 1; count of bases not matched to a gene: 9. From germline, CDR1 is MNHNY and CDR2 SVGAGI (reference sequence). The CDR3 has 15 residues. The CDR3 spells CASTLRTSGSYEQYF. CDR3 sequence (DNA): TGTGCCAGCACCCTACGAACTAGCGGTTCCTACGAGCAGTACTTC.

The chain carries TRBV7-7 and TRBJ2-5; the D is unclear. The CDR3 runs to 11 residues. Trimming removed 5 bases from V and 4 bases from J, with 5 bases in between. Germline V gene lookup returns CDR1 SSHAT and CDR2 FNYEAQ (reference sequence). This chain's CDR3 is CASSPLETQYF. The CDR3 coding sequence is TGTGCCAGCAGCCCCCTAGAGACCCAGTACTTC.

In its sample, this clone was seen once. The rearrangement uses TRBV29-1 and TRBJ2-5; TRBD1 matches at 9 bases. Unmatched junction bases numbered 7, after V lost 3 bases and J lost 5 bases. Germline V lookup: CDR1 SQVTM, CDR2 ANQGSEA. There are 14 residues in the CDR3. CDR3 region: CSVDETGGPETQYF. The CDR3 nucleotides read TGCAGCGTTGACGAGACAGGGGGGCCGGAGACCCAGTACTTC.

The rearrangement uses TRBV4-1 and TRBJ2-7, with unresolved D. Germline loops: CDR1 MGHRA, CDR2 YSYEKL. The CDR3 spans 14 residues. Trimming cost V 0 bases and J 3 bases, with 9 bases left between them. In nucleotides, the CDR3 is TGCGCCAGCAGCCAAGATATGGCTTACTACGAGCAGTACTTC. Protein product: CASSQDMAYYEQYF.

This clone was seen just once. The chain carries TRBV5-1 and TRBJ2-1, with 8 bases fitting TRBD2. The length of the CDR3 is 15 residues. The junction had 6 bases not matched to a gene; V was cut back by 4 bases and J by 3 bases. The germline gives CDR1 SGHRS, CDR2 YFSETQ. This chain's CDR3 is CASSPASGYYNEQFF. In DNA form, the CDR3 reads TGCGCCAGCAGCCCAGCTAGCGGGTACTACAATGAGCAGTTCTTC.

The chain has TRBV18 and TRBJ2-2, with D perhaps TRBD1 (5 bases). Looked up from germline, CDR1 is KGHSH and CDR2 is LQKENI. The CDR3 loop spans 17 amino acids. The V end was cut by 1 base, the J end by 1 base, with 13 bases between. CDR3 in DNA: TGTGCCAGCTCACCACGGTACGGGCAGGGGAACACCGGGGAGCTGTTTTTT. This gives the protein CASSPRYGQGNTGELFF. The variable domain in full, with the rest retrieved from reference TRBV18 and TRBJ2-2, is NAGVMQNPRHLVRRRGQEARLRCSPMKGHSHVYWYRQLPEEGLKFMVYLQKENIIDESGMPKERFSAEFPKEGPSILRIQQVVRGDSAAYFCASSPRYGQGNTGELFFGEGSRLTVL.

This clone came up once. The chain couples TRBV19 to TRBJ2-3; D is perhaps TRBD2 (6 bases). Germline loops: CDR1 LNHDA, CDR2 SQIVND (reference sequence). Deletions cut 8 bases from V and 3 bases from J, with 21 bases between. There are 16 residues in the CDR3. CDR3 in amino acids: CASGLDGTGVTDTQYF. DNA for the CDR3: TGTGCCAGTGGGTTAGACGGAACGGGAGTAACAGATACGCAGTATTTT.

CDR3 in amino acids: CASSNTGTAAEKLFF. The CDR3 bases are TGTGCCAGCAGTAACACGGGGACAGCCGCCGAAAAACTGTTTTTT. This chain uses TRBV6-2 or TRBV6-3 with TRBJ1-4; 7 bases agree with TRBD1. There are 15 residues in the CDR3. V shed 5 bases, J shed 8 bases, and the junction held 11 bases outside the gene matches. CDR1 is MNHEY, CDR2 SVGEGT, per germline.

The chain joins TRBV12-3 or TRBV12-4 to TRBJ2-7; 7 bases fit TRBD1. V was pared by 5 bases and J by 2 bases, with 3 bases of the junction left unmatched. There are 13 residues in the CDR3. The CDR3 region has the DNA TGTGCCAGCAGTGTGACAGGGACCTACGAGCAGTACTTC. Its translation: CASSVTGTYEQYF.

This rearrangement joins TRBV7-2 to TRBJ2-7; 12 bases fit TRBD2. The CDR3 covers 18 residues. V lost 5 bases to trimming and J lost 3 bases; unmatched junction nucleotides: 14. Germline V gene lookup returns CDR1 SGHTA and CDR2 FQGNSA. In DNA, the CDR3 is TGTGCCAGCAGCCGTGGACTAGCGGGGATGAACACCGGCTACGAGCAGTACTTC. Its translation is CASSRGLAGMNTGYEQYF.

The J gene is TRBJ2-1, the V gene TRBV19, with 14 positions matching TRBD2. The CDR3 covers 15 residues. The germline V gene has CDR1 LNHDA and CDR2 SQIVND (reference sequence). The V gene end was trimmed by 6 bases and the J gene end by 9 bases; junction bases not matched to a gene: 7. The CDR3 is CASSRLAGGPFEQFF. CDR3 in DNA: TGTGCCAGTAGCCGACTAGCGGGAGGGCCCTTTGAGCAGTTCTTC.

This clone was detected only a few times. This chain links TRBV28 with TRBJ1-5; TRBD1 matches at 7 bases. V lost 4 bases, J lost 5 bases, and 2 bases stayed unmatched. Germline loops: CDR1 MDHEN, CDR2 SYDVKM. This CDR3 has 13 residues. The CDR3 coding sequence is TGTGCCAGCAGTTCCACAGGGGATCAGCCCCAGCATTTT. Translated: CASSSTGDQPQHF.